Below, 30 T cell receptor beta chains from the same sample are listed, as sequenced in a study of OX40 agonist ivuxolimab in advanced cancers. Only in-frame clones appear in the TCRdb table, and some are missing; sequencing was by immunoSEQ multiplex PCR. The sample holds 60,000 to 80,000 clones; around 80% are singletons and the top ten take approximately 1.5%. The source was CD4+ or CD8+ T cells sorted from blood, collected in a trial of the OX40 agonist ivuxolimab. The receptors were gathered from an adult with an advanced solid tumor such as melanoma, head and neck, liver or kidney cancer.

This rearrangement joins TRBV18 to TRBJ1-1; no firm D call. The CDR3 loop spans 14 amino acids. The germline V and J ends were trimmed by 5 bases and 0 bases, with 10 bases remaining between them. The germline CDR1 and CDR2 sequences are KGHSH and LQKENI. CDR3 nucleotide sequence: TGTGCCAGCTCAACCCTGTCCCTGAACACTGAAGCTTTCTTT. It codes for CASSTLSLNTEAFF.

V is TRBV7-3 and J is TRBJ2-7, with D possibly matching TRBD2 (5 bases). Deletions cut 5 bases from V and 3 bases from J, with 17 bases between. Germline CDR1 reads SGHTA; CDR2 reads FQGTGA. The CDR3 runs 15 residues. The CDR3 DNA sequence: TGTGCCAGCAGCCCCCAGACGACGGGAAGCTACGAGCAGTACTTC. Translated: CASSPQTTGSYEQYF.

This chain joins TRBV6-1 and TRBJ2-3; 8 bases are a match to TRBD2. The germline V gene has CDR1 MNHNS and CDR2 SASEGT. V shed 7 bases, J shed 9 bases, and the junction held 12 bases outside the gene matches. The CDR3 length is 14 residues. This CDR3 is CASTEISGSGTQYF. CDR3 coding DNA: TGTGCCAGCACCGAGATCAGCGGGAGCGGAACGCAGTATTTT.

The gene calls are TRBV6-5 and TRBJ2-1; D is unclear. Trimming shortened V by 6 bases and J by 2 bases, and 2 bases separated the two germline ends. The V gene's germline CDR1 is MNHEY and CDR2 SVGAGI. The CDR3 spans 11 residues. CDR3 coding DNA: TGTGCCAGCAGGGCCTACAATGAGCAGTTCTTC. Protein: CASRAYNEQFF.

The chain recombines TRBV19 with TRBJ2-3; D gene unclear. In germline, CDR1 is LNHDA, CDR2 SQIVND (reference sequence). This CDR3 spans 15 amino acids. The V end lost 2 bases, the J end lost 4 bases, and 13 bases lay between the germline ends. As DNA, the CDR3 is TGTGCCAGTAGTATATCGGAGCTTGGCTCAGATACGCAGTATTTT. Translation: CASSISELGSDTQYF.

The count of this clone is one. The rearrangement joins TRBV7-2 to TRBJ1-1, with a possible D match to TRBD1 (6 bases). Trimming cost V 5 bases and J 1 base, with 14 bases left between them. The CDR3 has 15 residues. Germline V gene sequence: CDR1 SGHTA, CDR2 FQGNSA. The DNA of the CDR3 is TGTGCCAGCAGCCTTGGGGCAGGGGAGAACACTGAAGCTTTCTTT. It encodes CASSLGAGENTEAFF.

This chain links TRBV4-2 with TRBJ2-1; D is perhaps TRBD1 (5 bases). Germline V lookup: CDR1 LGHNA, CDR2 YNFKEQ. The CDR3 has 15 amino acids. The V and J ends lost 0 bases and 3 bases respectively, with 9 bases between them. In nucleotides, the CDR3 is TGTGCCAGCAGCCAAGACAGGGTTTACTACAATGAGCAGTTCTTC. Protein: CASSQDRVYYNEQFF.

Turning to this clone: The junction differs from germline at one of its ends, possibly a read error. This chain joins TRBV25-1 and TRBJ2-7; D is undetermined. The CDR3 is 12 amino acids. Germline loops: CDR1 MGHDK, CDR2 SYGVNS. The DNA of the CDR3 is TGTGCCAGTTTCAAATGGTCCTGCGAGCAGTACTTC. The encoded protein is CASFKWSCEQYF.

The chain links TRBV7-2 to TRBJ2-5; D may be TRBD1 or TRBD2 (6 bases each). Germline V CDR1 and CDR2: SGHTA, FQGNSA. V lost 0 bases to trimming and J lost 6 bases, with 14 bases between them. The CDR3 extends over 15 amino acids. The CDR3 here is CASSLAGGFSKTQYF. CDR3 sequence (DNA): TGTGCCAGCAGCTTAGCAGGGGGGTTCTCTAAGACCCAGTACTTC. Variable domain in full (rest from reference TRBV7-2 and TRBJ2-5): GAGVSQSPSNKVTEKGKDVELRCDPISGHTALYWYRQSLGQGLEFLIYFQGNSAPDKSGLPSDRFSAERTGGSVSTLTIQRTQQEDSAVYLCASSLAGGFSKTQYFGPGTRLLVL.

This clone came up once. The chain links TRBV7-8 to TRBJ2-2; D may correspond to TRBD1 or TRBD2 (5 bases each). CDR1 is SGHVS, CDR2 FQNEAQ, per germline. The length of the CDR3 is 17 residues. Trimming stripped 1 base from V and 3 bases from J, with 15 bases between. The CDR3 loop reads CASSLEDSGTYTGELFF. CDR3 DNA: TGTGCCAGCAGCTTAGAGGATTCAGGGACCTACACCGGGGAGCTGTTTTTT. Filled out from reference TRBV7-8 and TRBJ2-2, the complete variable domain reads GAGVSQSPRYKVAKRGQDVALRCDPISGHVSLFWYQQALGQGPEFLTYFQNEAQLDKSGLPSDRFFAERPEGSVSTLKIQRTQQEDSAVYLCASSLEDSGTYTGELFFGEGSRLTVL.

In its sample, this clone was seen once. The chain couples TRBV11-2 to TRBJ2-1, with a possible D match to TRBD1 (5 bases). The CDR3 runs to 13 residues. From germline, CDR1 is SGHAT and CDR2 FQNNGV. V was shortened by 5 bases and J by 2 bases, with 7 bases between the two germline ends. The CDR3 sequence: CASSATAYNEQFF. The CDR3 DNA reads TGTGCCAGCAGCGCGACAGCCTACAATGAGCAGTTCTTC.

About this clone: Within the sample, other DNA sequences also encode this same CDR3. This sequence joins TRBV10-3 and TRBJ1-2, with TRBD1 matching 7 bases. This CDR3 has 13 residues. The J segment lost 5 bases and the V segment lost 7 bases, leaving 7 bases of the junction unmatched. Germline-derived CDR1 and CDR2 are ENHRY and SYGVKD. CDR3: CAIKQGERYGYTF. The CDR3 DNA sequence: TGTGCCATCAAGCAGGGGGAGAGGTATGGCTACACCTTC.

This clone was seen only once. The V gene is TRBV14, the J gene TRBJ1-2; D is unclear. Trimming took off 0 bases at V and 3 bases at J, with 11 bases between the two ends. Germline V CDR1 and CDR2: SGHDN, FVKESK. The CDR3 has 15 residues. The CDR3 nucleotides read TGTGCCAGCAGCCAAGATCGGAGTGGATACTATGGCTACACCTTC. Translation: CASSQDRSGYYGYTF.

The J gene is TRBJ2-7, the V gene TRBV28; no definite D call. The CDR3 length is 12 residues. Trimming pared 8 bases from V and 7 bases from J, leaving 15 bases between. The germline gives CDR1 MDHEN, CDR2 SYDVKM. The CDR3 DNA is TGTGCCAGCGGACCATTGAACGGAGAGCAGTACTTC. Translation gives CASGPLNGEQYF. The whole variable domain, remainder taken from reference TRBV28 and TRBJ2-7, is DVKVTQSSRYLVKRTGEKVFLECVQDMDHENMFWYRQDPGLGLRLIYFSYDVKMKEKGDIPEGYSVSREKKERFSLILESASTNQTSMYLCASGPLNGEQYFGPGTRLTVT.

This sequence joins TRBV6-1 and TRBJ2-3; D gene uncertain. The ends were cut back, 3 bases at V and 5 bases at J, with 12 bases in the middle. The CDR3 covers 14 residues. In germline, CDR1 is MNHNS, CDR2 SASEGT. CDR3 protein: CASSDTWWGDTQYF. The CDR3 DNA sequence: TGTGCCAGCAGTGACACCTGGTGGGGAGATACGCAGTATTTT.

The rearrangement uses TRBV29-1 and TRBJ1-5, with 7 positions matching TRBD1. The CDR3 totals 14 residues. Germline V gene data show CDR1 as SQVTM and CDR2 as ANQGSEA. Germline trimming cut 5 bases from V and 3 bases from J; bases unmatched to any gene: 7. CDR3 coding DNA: TGCAGCGTTTCTCAGGACAGGAACAATCAGCCCCAGCATTTT. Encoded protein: CSVSQDRNNQPQHF.

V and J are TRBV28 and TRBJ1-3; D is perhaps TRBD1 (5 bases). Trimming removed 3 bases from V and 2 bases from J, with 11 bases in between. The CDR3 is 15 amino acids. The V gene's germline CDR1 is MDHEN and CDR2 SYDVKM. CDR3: CASSFPDSPGNTIYF. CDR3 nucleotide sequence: TGTGCCAGCAGTTTCCCAGACAGTCCTGGAAACACCATATATTTT.

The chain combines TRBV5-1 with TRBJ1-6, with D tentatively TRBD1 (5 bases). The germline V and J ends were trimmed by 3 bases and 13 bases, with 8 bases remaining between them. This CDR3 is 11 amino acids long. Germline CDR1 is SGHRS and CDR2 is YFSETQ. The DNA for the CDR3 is TGCGCCAGCAGCTCGGAGGGGCCCCTCCACTTT. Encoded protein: CASSSEGPLHF. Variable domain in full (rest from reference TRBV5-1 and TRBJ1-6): KAGVTQTPRYLIKTRGQQVTLSCSPISGHRSVSWYQQTPGQGLQFLFEYFSETQRNKGNFPGRFSGRQFSNSRSEMNVSTLELGDSALYLCASSSEGPLHFGNGTRLTVT.

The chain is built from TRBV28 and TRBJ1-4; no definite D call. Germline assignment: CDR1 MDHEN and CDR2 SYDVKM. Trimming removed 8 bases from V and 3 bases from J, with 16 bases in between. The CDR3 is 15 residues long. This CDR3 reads CASALRAPANEKLFF. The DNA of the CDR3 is TGTGCCAGCGCCCTGAGGGCGCCCGCTAATGAAAAACTGTTTTTT.

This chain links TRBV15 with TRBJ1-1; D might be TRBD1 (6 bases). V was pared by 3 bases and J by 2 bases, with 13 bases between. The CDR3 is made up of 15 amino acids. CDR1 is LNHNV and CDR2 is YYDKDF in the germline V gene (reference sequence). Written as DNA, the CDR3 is TGTGCCACCAGCAGGTTCAGGGGCGTTAACACTGAAGCTTTCTTT. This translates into CATSRFRGVNTEAFF.

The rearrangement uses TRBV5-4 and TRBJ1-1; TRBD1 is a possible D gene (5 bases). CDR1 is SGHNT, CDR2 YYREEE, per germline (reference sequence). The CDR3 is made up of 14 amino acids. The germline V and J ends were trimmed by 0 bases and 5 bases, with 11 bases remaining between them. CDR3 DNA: TGTGCCAGCAGCTTGGAGTCGAGGGGAACTGAAGCTTTCTTT. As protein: CASSLESRGTEAFF.

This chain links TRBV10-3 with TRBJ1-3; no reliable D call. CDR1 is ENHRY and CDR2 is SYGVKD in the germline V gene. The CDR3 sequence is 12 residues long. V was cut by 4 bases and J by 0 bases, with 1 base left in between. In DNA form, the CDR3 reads TGTGCCATCAGTGTCTCTGGAAACACCATATATTTT. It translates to CAISVSGNTIYF.

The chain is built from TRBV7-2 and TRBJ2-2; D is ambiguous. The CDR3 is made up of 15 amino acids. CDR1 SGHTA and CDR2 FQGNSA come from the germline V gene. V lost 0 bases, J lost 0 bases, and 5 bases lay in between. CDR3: CASSLAQTNTGELFF. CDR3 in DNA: TGTGCCAGCAGCTTAGCACAGACGAACACCGGGGAGCTGTTTTTT.

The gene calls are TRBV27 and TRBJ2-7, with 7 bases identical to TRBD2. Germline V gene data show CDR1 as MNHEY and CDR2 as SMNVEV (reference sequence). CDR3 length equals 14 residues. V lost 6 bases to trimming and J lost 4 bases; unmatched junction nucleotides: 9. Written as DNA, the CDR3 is TGTGCCAGCAGCCGTGCGGGAGCCGAATACGAGCAGTACTTC. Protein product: CASSRAGAEYEQYF.

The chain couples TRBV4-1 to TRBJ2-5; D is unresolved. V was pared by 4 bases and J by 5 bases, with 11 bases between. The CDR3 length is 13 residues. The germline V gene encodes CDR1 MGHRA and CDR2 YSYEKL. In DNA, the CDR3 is TGCGCCAGCAGCCCCATTTTTCTGGAGACCCAGTACTTC. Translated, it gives CASSPIFLETQYF.

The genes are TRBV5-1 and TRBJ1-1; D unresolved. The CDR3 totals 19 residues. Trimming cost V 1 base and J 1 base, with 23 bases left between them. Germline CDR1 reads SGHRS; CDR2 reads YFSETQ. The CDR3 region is CASSLFPNHDGGPNTEAFF. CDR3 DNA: TGCGCCAGCAGCTTGTTTCCGAACCACGATGGCGGGCCGAACACTGAAGCTTTCTTT. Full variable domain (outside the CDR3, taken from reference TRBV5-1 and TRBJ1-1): KAGVTQTPRYLIKTRGQQVTLSCSPISGHRSVSWYQQTPGQGLQFLFEYFSETQRNKGNFPGRFSGRQFSNSRSEMNVSTLELGDSALYLCASSLFPNHDGGPNTEAFFGQGTRLTVV.

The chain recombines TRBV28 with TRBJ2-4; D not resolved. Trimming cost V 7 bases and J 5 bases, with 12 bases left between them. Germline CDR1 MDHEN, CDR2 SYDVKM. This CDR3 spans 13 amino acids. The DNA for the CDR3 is TGTGCCAGCACCCCCTGGAGCGAAAACATTCAGTACTTC. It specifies CASTPWSENIQYF.

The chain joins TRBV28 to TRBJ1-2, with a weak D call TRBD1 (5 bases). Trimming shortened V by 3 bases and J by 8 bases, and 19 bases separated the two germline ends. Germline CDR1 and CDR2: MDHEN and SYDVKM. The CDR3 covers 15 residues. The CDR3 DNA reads TGTGCCAGCAGTTTCGGCAGGGTAGGAGGAGGCGGCTACACCTTC. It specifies CASSFGRVGGGGYTF.

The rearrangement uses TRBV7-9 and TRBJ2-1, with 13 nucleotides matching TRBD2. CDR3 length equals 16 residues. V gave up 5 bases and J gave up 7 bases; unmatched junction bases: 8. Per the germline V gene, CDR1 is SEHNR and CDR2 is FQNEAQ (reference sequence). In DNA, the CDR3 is TGTGCCAGCAGCCTCCGGACTAGCGGGAGTGGTAATGAGCAGTTCTTC. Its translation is CASSLRTSGSGNEQFF.

This chain's CDR3 is CASTRLGDSDEQFF. CDR3 nucleotides: TGTGCCAGCACCCGGCTGGGGGATTCGGATGAGCAGTTCTTC. The chain has TRBV6-6 and TRBJ2-1; perhaps D is TRBD1 or TRBD2 (5 bases each). V lost 7 bases, J lost 8 bases, and 18 bases lay in between. Germline loops: CDR1 MNHNY, CDR2 SVGAGI (reference sequence). CDR3 length equals 14 residues.